These 28 T cell receptor beta chains came from one sample sequenced in a study of T cell repertoires in cytomegalovirus infection. Using its own MiXCR run on the reads, TCRdb lists one record per CDR3 protein. The table records roughly 990,000 distinct CDR3 sequences, roughly 30% of them present only once. Their antigens are not known. Source: cultured CD8+ T cells from PBMCs, taken from culture after CMV antigen stimulation. The receptor set was obtained from a human donor in good health (CMV status not recorded). Some clones in this sample may be carry-over from other donors' samples.

The rearrangement joins TRBV7-9 to TRBJ2-5; 8 bases agree with TRBD2. The junction had 9 bases not matched to a gene; V was cut back by 5 bases and J by 4 bases. Germline lookup yields CDR1 SEHNR and CDR2 FQNEAQ (reference sequence). The CDR3 has 15 amino acids. This chain's CDR3 is CASSPPRLATETQYF. CDR3 nucleotides: TGTGCCAGCAGCCCCCCACGACTAGCGACAGAGACCCAGTACTTC.

This clonotype has a single count. V is TRBV12-3 or TRBV12-4 and J is TRBJ1-6; D remains ambiguous. The CDR3 spans 17 residues. V gave up 5 bases and J gave up 5 bases, with 19 bases separating them. CDR3 nucleotides: TGTGCCAGCAGTCCCCGGGGATGGATAGAGGATAATTCACCCCTCCACTTT. Its protein product is CASSPRGWIEDNSPLHF.

This clonotype has only a few counts. The V and J genes are TRBV20-1 and TRBJ1-5; unclear D gene. V lost 1 base, J lost 0 bases, and 4 bases lay in between. The CDR3 is 13 amino acids. Germline V gene data show CDR1 as DFQATT and CDR2 as SNEGSKA (reference sequence). Here the CDR3 reads CSARGVSNQPQHF. The CDR3 region has the DNA TGCAGTGCTAGAGGGGTTAGCAATCAGCCCCAGCATTTT.

This clonotype has a handful of counts. CDR3 amino acids: CAISESAGVLNGAFF. As DNA, the CDR3 is TGTGCCATCAGTGAGTCCGCAGGGGTGTTGAATGGGGCTTTCTTT. The V gene is TRBV10-3, the J gene TRBJ1-1; possibly TRBD1 for D (6 bases). The germline V and J ends were trimmed by 0 bases and 11 bases, with 19 bases remaining between them. Germline V gene sequence: CDR1 ENHRY, CDR2 SYGVKD. The CDR3 runs to 15 residues.

The V gene is TRBV11-2, the J gene TRBJ1-1; tentative D call: TRBD1 (5 bases). The CDR3 totals 15 residues. Germline-derived CDR1 and CDR2 are SGHAT and FQNNGV. With 4 bases removed from V and 4 bases from J, the gap between germline ends came to 16 bases. CDR3 DNA: TGTGCCAGCAGCTCCGTTACCCAGGGAGGCACTGAAGCTTTCTTT. Its translation is CASSSVTQGGTEAFF.

The chain uses TRBV27 and TRBJ2-3; 7 bases map to TRBD1. CDR1 and CDR2 (germline): MNHEY, SMNVEV (reference sequence). CDR3 length: 12 amino acids. The V gene end was trimmed by 5 bases and the J gene end by 10 bases; junction bases not matched to a gene: 6. For the CDR3, the DNA is TGTGCCAGCAGTCCCGACAGGGAGCCGCAGTATTTT. Translation: CASSPDREPQYF.

This rearrangement joins TRBV27 to TRBJ2-7; unclear D gene. Germline CDR1 MNHEY, CDR2 SMNVEV (reference sequence). The CDR3 has 11 amino acids. Trimming took off 8 bases at V and 7 bases at J, with 12 bases between the two ends. CDR3 loop: CASGRSQEQYV. CDR3 nucleotides: TGTGCCAGCGGGCGCTCTCAAGAGCAGTACGTC.

With regard to this clonotype: Germline and junction disagree at one end, which may indicate a read error. The chain combines TRBV11-3 with TRBJ2-1; TRBD2 aligns across 10 bases. The CDR3 is 15 residues long. Germline V CDR1 and CDR2: SGHNT, YENEEA. The CDR3 DNA follows: TGTACCAGCAGCCCAGGGGCTAGCGGGGGCGATGAGCAGTTCTTC. Protein: CTSSPGASGGDEQFF.

The CDR3 sequence is CATSRDSGGRETQYF. The CDR3 DNA is TGTGCCACCAGCAGAGATAGCGGGGGGCGAGAGACCCAGTACTTC. The chain combines TRBV15 with TRBJ2-5; TRBD2 aligns across 10 bases. The CDR3 is made up of 15 amino acids. Germline V CDR1 and CDR2: LNHNV, YYDKDF (reference sequence). V shed 0 bases, J shed 4 bases, and the junction held 2 bases outside the gene matches.

The rearrangement links TRBV20-1 to TRBJ2-1; a weak D match, TRBD1 (6 bases). Germline CDR1 reads DFQATT; CDR2 reads SNEGSKA (reference sequence). CDR3 length equals 13 residues. Trimming took off 1 base at V and 6 bases at J, with 10 bases between the two ends. The CDR3 spells CSARVLGGNEQFF. The CDR3 DNA reads TGCAGTGCTAGAGTGTTAGGGGGCAATGAGCAGTTCTTC.

The chain uses TRBV7-9 and TRBJ2-1; 8 positions agree with TRBD2. The CDR3 consists of 15 residues. V trimming: 3 bases; J trimming: 6 bases; junction bases outside the gene matches: 7. Germline CDR1 is SEHNR and CDR2 is FQNEAQ (reference sequence). The CDR3 protein is CASSFPGLALNEQFF. CDR3 nucleotides: TGTGCCAGCAGCTTTCCAGGACTAGCCCTCAATGAGCAGTTCTTC.

V usage is TRBV7-6 and J usage is TRBJ2-7; D gene uncertain. CDR1 and CDR2 (germline): SGHVS, FNYEAQ. There are 13 residues in the CDR3. Trimming pared 5 bases from V and 3 bases from J, leaving 11 bases between. The CDR3 DNA is TGTGCCAGCAGCCCCTCCGCCGGCTACGAGCAGTACTTC. As protein: CASSPSAGYEQYF.

This clonotype was observed at least ten times. This chain connects TRBV7-8 to TRBJ2-1; the match to TRBD2 covers 13 bases. Germline V gene sequence: CDR1 SGHVS, CDR2 FQNEAQ. The CDR3 length is 15 residues. Trimming cost V 5 bases and J 7 bases; bases outside gene matches: 5. The CDR3 nucleotides are TGTGCCAGCAGCCACGGACTAGCGGGGGCAAATGAGCAGTTCTTC. Amino acids: CASSHGLAGANEQFF.

The V gene is TRBV7-8, the J gene TRBJ1-4, with D uncertain. The CDR3 totals 16 residues. Germline lookup yields CDR1 SGHVS and CDR2 FQNEAQ. V was trimmed by 5 bases and J by 3 bases, leaving 16 bases between them. CDR3 amino acids: CASSTYDGRSNEKLFF. CDR3 coding DNA: TGTGCCAGCAGCACCTACGACGGCCGATCTAATGAAAAACTGTTTTTT.

This clonotype was counted ten times or more. This sequence joins TRBV7-9 and TRBJ2-6; tentative D call: TRBD1 (6 bases). The CDR3 contains 15 residues. Germline lookup yields CDR1 SEHNR and CDR2 FQNEAQ (reference sequence). Trimming left V 6 bases short and J 2 bases short, with 11 bases between. CDR3 protein: CASSPQGTGANVLTF. CDR3 coding DNA: TGTGCCAGCAGTCCACAGGGCACTGGGGCCAACGTCCTGACTTTC.

The chain employs TRBV19 and TRBJ1-2; no reliable D call. The CDR3 runs 15 residues. V gave up 1 base and J gave up 2 bases, with 11 bases separating them. CDR1 LNHDA and CDR2 SQIVND come from the germline V gene (reference sequence). The CDR3 loop reads CASSIVPGLNYGYTF. The CDR3 nucleotides read TGTGCCAGTAGTATAGTACCGGGCTTGAACTATGGCTACACCTTC.

A note on this clonotype: One junction end does not reproduce the germline sequence, and a read error may be involved. The chain combines TRBV5-6 with TRBJ2-3, with TRBD2 as a possible D gene (5 bases). The V gene's germline CDR1 is SGHDT and CDR2 YYEEEE. There are 14 residues in the CDR3. For the CDR3, the DNA is TGTACCAGCAGCTTGGAGGAAGCCCTGGATACGCAGTATTTT. This translates into CTSSLEEALDTQYF.

This sequence joins TRBV20-1 and TRBJ1-2; D not certain. Germline V gene data show CDR1 as DFQATT and CDR2 as SNEGSKA (reference sequence). Trimming took off 0 bases at V and 2 bases at J, with 16 bases between the two ends. This CDR3 comprises 16 residues. The CDR3 loop is CSAREDLKRLNYGYTF. CDR3 sequence (DNA): TGCAGTGCTAGAGAAGACCTGAAGAGACTAAACTATGGCTACACCTTC.

In DNA, the CDR3 is TGTGCCAGCAGTCGCCGGACAGATGGTTATGGCTACACCTTC. It specifies CASSRRTDGYGYTF. The chain links TRBV12-3 or TRBV12-4 to TRBJ1-2, with D possibly matching TRBD1 (6 bases). The V end was cut by 5 bases, the J end by 5 bases, with 15 bases between. The CDR3 is 14 amino acids.

This clonotype was observed a handful of times. This chain uses TRBV4-1 with TRBJ1-1; D is unclear. Trimming pared 2 bases from V and 3 bases from J, leaving 16 bases between. The germline gives CDR1 MGHRA, CDR2 YSYEKL. CDR3 size: 16 residues. The CDR3 protein is CASSQSVWGGYTEAFF. The CDR3 bases are TGCGCCAGCAGCCAATCTGTCTGGGGAGGGTACACTGAAGCTTTCTTT.

This clonotype was counted many times. This chain links TRBV7-2 with TRBJ2-7; no reliable D call. Germline assignment: CDR1 SGHTA and CDR2 FQGNSA. The CDR3 consists of 12 residues. Trimming removed 5 bases from V and 7 bases from J, with 12 bases in between. Here the CDR3 reads CASSIRALEQYF. The CDR3 DNA sequence: TGTGCCAGCAGCATCCGAGCATTGGAGCAGTACTTC.

This clonotype came up once. This sequence joins TRBV29-1 and TRBJ2-5; TRBD2 aligns across 11 bases. The length of the CDR3 is 16 residues. The V segment lost 1 base and the J segment 6 bases; nucleotides outside the gene matches: 10. CDR1 is SQVTM and CDR2 is ANQGSEA in the germline V gene. CDR3 sequence reads: CSVEGLAGGNYKTQYF. The CDR3 coding sequence is TGCAGCGTTGAAGGTCTAGCGGGGGGAAACTACAAGACCCAGTACTTC.

To note about this clonotype: At one end, the junction sequence differs from germline, possibly due to a read error. The chain recombines TRBV7-4 with TRBJ1-5; D not certain. This CDR3 region has 15 residues. Germline-derived CDR1 and CDR2 are SGHVT and SQSDAQ. The CDR3 nucleotides read TGTGCCAGCAGCTCGAACGACGGTCTGAATCTGCCCCAGCATTTT. This encodes CASSSNDGLNLPQHF.

The chain links TRBV4-3 to TRBJ2-1; TRBD2 matches 10 bases. The germline V gene has CDR1 LGHNA and CDR2 YSLEER. The CDR3 spans 15 residues. After removal of 4 bases from V and 4 bases from J, the junction contained 4 bases not matched to a gene. The CDR3 here is CASSPLAGKYNEQFF. The CDR3 nucleotides read TGCGCCAGCAGCCCACTAGCGGGGAAATACAATGAGCAGTTCTTC.

Ten or more counts support this clonotype. CDR3 residues: CASSLGTVPPELDTQYF. The CDR3 region has the DNA TGTGCCAGCAGCTTAGGGACGGTCCCCCCTGAATTGGATACGCAGTATTTT. The chain carries TRBV7-9 and TRBJ2-3; D unclear. The germline V gene has CDR1 SEHNR and CDR2 FQNEAQ (reference sequence). CDR3 length: 17 residues. With 1 base removed from V and 6 bases from J, the gap between germline ends came to 20 bases.

This clonotype showed up just a few times. The chain uses TRBV6-1 and TRBJ2-7; D is ambiguous. V was trimmed by 5 bases and J by 3 bases, leaving 11 bases between them. The CDR3 runs 13 residues. Germline V gene lookup returns CDR1 MNHNS and CDR2 SASEGT. The CDR3 reads CASSWVTGYEQYF. CDR3 coding DNA: TGTGCCAGCAGTTGGGTTACGGGCTACGAGCAGTACTTC.

The chain has TRBV15 and TRBJ1-1; D gene uncertain. CDR1 and CDR2 (germline): LNHNV, YYDKDF (reference sequence). This CDR3 is 14 amino acids long. Trimming stripped 3 bases from V and 0 bases from J, with 8 bases between. The CDR3 bases are TGTGCCACCAGCAGGGTGGAGGTGAACACTGAAGCTTTCTTT. Translation gives CATSRVEVNTEAFF.

The V gene is TRBV2, the J gene TRBJ2-1, with 10 bases fitting TRBD2. Germline CDR1 and CDR2: SNHLY and FYNNEI. The CDR3 length is 15 residues. V lost 4 bases, J lost 4 bases, and 4 bases stayed unmatched. CDR3 residues: CASSGTSGEYNEQFF. Written as DNA, the CDR3 is TGTGCCAGCAGTGGGACTAGCGGCGAATACAATGAGCAGTTCTTC.